This entry describes one TCR beta chain. Its antigen is as yet unknown. The data stem from a study of cytomegalovirus exposure and HLA in healthy donors. Study results and limitations: Later analysis identified 16,951 TCR beta sequences associated with HLA alleles, using a false discovery rate threshold of 0.05. A prior analysis recorded that most TCR beta V segments were productive about 87% or about 30% of the time.

The length of the CDR3 is 13 residues. V gave up 5 bases and J gave up 6 bases, with 14 bases separating them. Germline CDR1 is SGHTA and CDR2 is FQGTGA. With 60 Vbeta and 13 Jbeta primers, the PCR was carried out. Libraries were prepared by immunoSEQ multiplex PCR; TCRdb keeps only in-frame clonotypes and omits some of them. The sample has approximately 150,000 clones; roughly four fifths are singletons. The rearrangement uses TRBV7-3 and TRBJ2-7; the D gene is possibly TRBD2 (6 bases). The sequence was obtained from a woman aged 55 to 70 in good health and CMV-seropositive. The sample taken for sequencing was PBMCs. CDR3 in DNA: TGTGCCAGCAGCCCCCGGACTACAGGCGAGCAGTACTTC. This codes for CASSPRTTGEQYF.